Listed below are T cell receptor beta chains from one sample, sequenced in a study of shared clonotypes between healthy human individuals. Clones were sequenced by immunoSEQ multiplex PCR, and TCRdb holds only the in-frame ones, with some missing. In the table there are some 450,000 clones, roughly four fifths of which are singletons. Sequenced sample: PBMCs. Source of these receptors: a woman aged 40-49 years in good health. Some clones in this sample may be carry-over from other donors' samples. Each CDR3 is given with its conserved first and last residue. A D gene is named only where the DNA matches it firmly. Only some rows state a clone size, as once, few, many or a class for expanded clones.

length: 13
V: TRBV5-6
D: TRBD1
J: TRBJ2-3
size: -
DNA: TGTGCCAGCAGCCAAGGACAGGGGAGTACGCAGTATTTT
CDR3: CASSQGQGSTQYF

length: 18
V: TRBV9
D: TRBD2
J: TRBJ2-5
size: -
DNA: TGTGCCAGCAGCGTAGCGAGTAGCGGGAGGGGTGGGCCGGAGACCCAGTACTTC
CDR3: CASSVASSGRGGPETQYF

length: 14
V: TRBV30
D: -
J: TRBJ2-5
size: -
DNA: TGTGCCTGGAGTGTAGTAGCGACCCAAGAGACCCAGTACTTC
CDR3: CAWSVVATQETQYF

length: 16
V: TRBV10-3
D: -
J: TRBJ1-2
size: -
DNA: TGTGCCATCAGTGAGTTTAGGGTGGGTCCCGTGACTGGCTACACCTTC
CDR3: CAISEFRVGPVTGYTF

length: 14
V: TRBV2
D: -
J: TRBJ1-5
size: -
DNA: TGTGCCAGCAGCCAACCTGGGCAGTATCAGCCCCAGCATTTT
CDR3: CASSQPGQYQPQHF

length: 15
V: TRBV15
D: -
J: TRBJ2-3
size: -
DNA: TGTGCCACCAGCAGAGATCGGGTGAGGACAGATACGCAGTATTTT
CDR3: CATSRDRVRTDTQYF

length: 14
V: TRBV10-1
D: TRBD1
J: TRBJ1-1
size: few
DNA: TGCGCCAGCAGTGAGTACAGGGGAAACACTGAAGCTTTCTTT
CDR3: CASSEYRGNTEAFF

length: 12
V: TRBV19
D: -
J: TRBJ1-5
size: -
DNA: TGTGCCAGTAATTTCGTTCGACAGCCCCAGCATTTT
CDR3: CASNFVRQPQHF

length: 16
V: TRBV25-1
D: -
J: TRBJ1-5
size: -
DNA: TGTGCCAGCAGTGAATGGGATCATGAGGGTAATCAGCCCCAGCATTTT
CDR3: CASSEWDHEGNQPQHF

length: 16
V: TRBV21-1
D: -
J: TRBJ1-4
size: -
DNA: TGTGCCAGCAGCTTAATACGTCCGGCAGCTAATGAAAAACTGTTTTTT
CDR3: CASSLIRPAANEKLFF

length: 12
V: TRBV25-1
D: -
J: TRBJ1-3
size: -
DNA: TGTGCCGGAGCGGGGGACGGAAACACCATATATTTT
CDR3: CAGAGDGNTIYF

length: 13
V: TRBV6-6
D: -
J: TRBJ2-1
size: -
DNA: TGTGCCAGCAGTTACTCAACAGGGTATGAGCAGTTCTTC
CDR3: CASSYSTGYEQFF

length: 11
V: TRBV29-1
D: -
J: TRBJ2-7
size: -
DNA: TGCAGCGTTGAAAGCGTCTCGGAGCAGTACTTC
CDR3: CSVESVSEQYF

length: 13
V: TRBV6-6
D: -
J: TRBJ2-7
size: -
DNA: TGTGCCAGCAGTTACTCGGTTGTCAACGAGCAGTACTTC
CDR3: CASSYSVVNEQYF

length: 13
V: TRBV11-3
D: -
J: TRBJ2-7
size: -
DNA: TGTGCCAGCAGCTTAGTGTCCGGGAGCGAGCAGTACTTC
CDR3: CASSLVSGSEQYF

length: 18
V: TRBV11-3
D: TRBD1
J: TRBJ2-3
size: -
DNA: TGTGCCAGCAGCCCCTTGAAGGGGACAGGGGAGGGCACAGATACGCAGTATTTT
CDR3: CASSPLKGTGEGTDTQYF

length: 15
V: TRBV2
D: -
J: TRBJ1-3
size: -
DNA: TGTGCCAGCAGTGAAGACCGGGTCTCTGGAAACACCATATATTTT
CDR3: CASSEDRVSGNTIYF

length: 16
V: TRBV29-1
D: TRBD1
J: TRBJ1-2
size: -
DNA: TGCAGCGTTGATAGGGGCGGGACAGGGGAATACTATGGCTACACCTTC
CDR3: CSVDRGGTGEYYGYTF

length: 16
V: TRBV9
D: -
J: TRBJ2-3
size: -
DNA: TGTGCCAGCAGCGTAGGGGCTAGCTTGGGCACAGATACGCAGTATTTT
CDR3: CASSVGASLGTDTQYF

length: 15
V: TRBV7-9
D: TRBD2
J: TRBJ2-7
size: -
DNA: TGTGCCAGCAGCCCGACTAGCGGGAAAGGTTACGAGCAGTACTTC
CDR3: CASSPTSGKGYEQYF

length: 15
V: TRBV5-1
D: TRBD2
J: TRBJ2-1
size: -
DNA: TGCGCCAGCAGCCTTCCGGGACTAGTAGTAAATGAGCAGTTCTTC
CDR3: CASSLPGLVVNEQFF

length: 13
V: TRBV11-2
D: -
J: TRBJ2-3
size: once
DNA: TGTGCCAGCAGCTTAGCAGGGTCGGATGCGCAGTATTTT
CDR3: CASSLAGSDAQYF

length: 18
V: TRBV27
D: TRBD2
J: TRBJ2-5
size: -
DNA: TGTGCCAGCAGTTCACCGGGACTAGCGGGAGGGAAGGAAGAGACCCAGTACTTC
CDR3: CASSSPGLAGGKEETQYF

length: 11
V: TRBV14
D: -
J: TRBJ2-3
size: -
DNA: TGTGCCAGCAGCCAATTAGATACGCAGTATTTT
CDR3: CASSQLDTQYF

length: 13
V: TRBV6-6
D: -
J: TRBJ1-5
size: -
DNA: TGTGCCAGCAGTTATCAGGGCGGGGAGGCCCAGCATTTT
CDR3: CASSYQGGEAQHF

length: 15
V: TRBV29-1
D: TRBD1
J: TRBJ2-2
size: -
DNA: TGCAGCGTTGAATTTGTACAGGGGCACGCCGGGGAGCTGTTTTTT
CDR3: CSVEFVQGHAGELFF

length: 14
V: TRBV5-1
D: -
J: TRBJ2-7
size: -
DNA: TGCGCCAGCACCCCGACACAGGGCTCCTACGAGCAGTACTTC
CDR3: CASTPTQGSYEQYF

length: 12
V: TRBV9
D: -
J: TRBJ2-2
size: -
DNA: TGTGCCAGCAGCGTAGTGAACGGGGAGCTGTTTTTT
CDR3: CASSVVNGELFF

length: 15
V: TRBV15
D: TRBD2
J: TRBJ2-1
size: -
DNA: TGTGCCACCAGCGCTCTAGCGGGAGCTGGCAATGAGCAGTTCTTC
CDR3: CATSALAGAGNEQFF

length: 15
V: TRBV14
D: TRBD2
J: TRBJ2-5
size: once
DNA: TGTGCCAGCAGCCAAGGTGTACTAGCGGAAGAGACCCAGTACTTC
CDR3: CASSQGVLAEETQYF

length: 17
V: TRBV12-2
D: -
J: TRBJ2-7
size: -
DNA: TGTGCAAGTCGCTTAGGGGTAGTGACTAGCGGGGTCTACGAGCAGTACTTC
CDR3: CASRLGVVTSGVYEQYF

length: 15
V: TRBV4-2
D: -
J: TRBJ2-1
size: -
DNA: TGTGCCAGCAGCCAAGAAGTCAGCTCCTACAATGAGCAGTTCTTC
CDR3: CASSQEVSSYNEQFF

length: 17
V: TRBV4-1
D: TRBD2
J: TRBJ2-1
size: few
DNA: TGCGCCAGCAGCCATTCTCGGGATAGCGGGAGTCGGAATGAGCAGTTCTTC
CDR3: CASSHSRDSGSRNEQFF

length: 14
V: TRBV5-8
D: -
J: TRBJ2-7
size: -
DNA: TGTGCCAGCAGCTTTCGCTCGCTGGGCTACGAGCAGTACTTC
CDR3: CASSFRSLGYEQYF

length: 12
V: TRBV6-5
D: -
J: TRBJ1-1
size: few
DNA: TGTGCCAGCAGCGCAGTGGGGGATTTAGCTTTCTTT
CDR3: CASSAVGDLAFF

length: 15
V: TRBV19
D: -
J: TRBJ1-4
size: -
DNA: TGTGCCAGTAGTCTAGGGACGGCGACGAATGAAAAACTGTTTTTT
CDR3: CASSLGTATNEKLFF

length: 16
V: TRBV7-6
D: TRBD2
J: TRBJ2-2
size: -
DNA: TGTGCCAGCAGCCCCCGACTAGCGGGAGGCACCGGGGAGCTGTTTTTT
CDR3: CASSPRLAGGTGELFF

length: 11
V: TRBV20-1
D: -
J: TRBJ2-1
size: -
DNA: TGCAGTGCTAGCCCCCGGGATGAGCAGTTCTTC
CDR3: CSASPRDEQFF

length: 14
V: TRBV2
D: TRBD2
J: TRBJ2-5
size: -
DNA: TGTGCCAGCAGTACGGGACTAGCGGAAGAGACCCAGTACTTC
CDR3: CASSTGLAEETQYF

length: 14
V: TRBV25-1
D: -
J: TRBJ2-2
size: -
DNA: TGTGCCAGCAGTGAATCTGCTCACACCGGGGAGCTGTTTTTT
CDR3: CASSESAHTGELFF

length: 15
V: TRBV11-2
D: -
J: TRBJ2-7
size: once
DNA: TGTGCCAGCAGCCTAAACAGGGATTTAGTATACGAGCAGTACTTC
CDR3: CASSLNRDLVYEQYF

length: 14
V: TRBV5-1
D: TRBD2
J: TRBJ2-7
size: -
DNA: TGCGCCAGCTCGGTAGGGACTAGCTCCTACGAGCAGTACTTC
CDR3: CASSVGTSSYEQYF

length: 12
V: TRBV25-1
D: -
J: TRBJ1-1
size: -
DNA: TGTGCCAGCAGTCGGAGTGAAGGGGAAGCTTTCTTT
CDR3: CASSRSEGEAFF

length: 16
V: TRBV4-1
D: -
J: TRBJ2-2
size: -
DNA: TGCGCCAGCAGCTGGTACCCCGTCGTCGGGACCGGGGAGCTGTTTTTT
CDR3: CASSWYPVVGTGELFF

length: 15
V: TRBV4-1
D: TRBD2
J: TRBJ2-1
size: -
DNA: TGCGCCAGCAGGACTCCCGGGACTAGCATCAATGAGCAGTTCTTC
CDR3: CASRTPGTSINEQFF

length: 14
V: TRBV5-1
D: TRBD1
J: TRBJ1-1
size: -
DNA: TGCGCCAGCAGCTCTACAGGGGGCTGGACTGAAGCTTTCTTT
CDR3: CASSSTGGWTEAFF

length: 14
V: TRBV11-1
D: -
J: TRBJ2-3
size: -
DNA: TGTGCCAGCAGCCCCCGGAGAAGCACAGATACGCAGTATTTT
CDR3: CASSPRRSTDTQYF

length: 18
V: TRBV27
D: -
J: TRBJ1-5
size: -
DNA: TGTGCCAGCAGAACCACGGGGGTGGGAGCACGCATCAATCAGCCCCAGCATTTT
CDR3: CASRTTGVGARINQPQHF

length: 14
V: TRBV7-2
D: -
J: TRBJ1-5
size: -
DNA: TGTGCCAGCAGCTTAGGCTGGGCTTCTCAGCCCCAGCATTTT
CDR3: CASSLGWASQPQHF

length: 13
V: TRBV28
D: TRBD1
J: TRBJ1-4
size: many
DNA: TGTGCCAGCCACCAGGGGGGGGATGAAAAACTGTTTTTT
CDR3: CASHQGGDEKLFF

length: 13
V: TRBV19
D: TRBD2
J: TRBJ2-1
size: -
DNA: TGTGCCAGTAGGGCTAGCGGGAGACATGAGCAGTTCTTC
CDR3: CASRASGRHEQFF

length: 15
V: TRBV4-3
D: TRBD2
J: TRBJ2-3
size: few
DNA: TGCGCCAGCAGCCAACGGGGGAGGGACACAGATACGCAGTATTTT
CDR3: CASSQRGRDTDTQYF

length: 14
V: TRBV5-1
D: -
J: TRBJ1-2
size: -
DNA: TGCGCCAGCAGCCAGACAGGACTAGACTATGGCTACACCTTC
CDR3: CASSQTGLDYGYTF

length: 15
V: TRBV5-8
D: TRBD1
J: TRBJ2-1
size: -
DNA: TGTGCCAGCAGCTCCCTAGGGGGCCTAGACAATGAGCAGTTCTTC
CDR3: CASSSLGGLDNEQFF